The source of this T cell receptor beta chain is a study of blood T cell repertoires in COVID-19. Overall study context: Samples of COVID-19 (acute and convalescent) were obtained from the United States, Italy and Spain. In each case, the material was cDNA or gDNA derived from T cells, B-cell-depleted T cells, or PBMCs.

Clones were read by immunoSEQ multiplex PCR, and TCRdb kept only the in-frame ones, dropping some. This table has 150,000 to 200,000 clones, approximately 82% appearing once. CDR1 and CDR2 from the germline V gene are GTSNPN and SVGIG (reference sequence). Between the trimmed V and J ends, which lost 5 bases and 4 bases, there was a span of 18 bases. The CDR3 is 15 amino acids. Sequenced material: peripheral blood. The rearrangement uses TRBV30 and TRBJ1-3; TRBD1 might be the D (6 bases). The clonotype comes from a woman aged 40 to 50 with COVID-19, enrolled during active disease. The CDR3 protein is CAWSEGGRWGNTIYF. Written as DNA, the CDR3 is TGTGCCTGGTCCGAGGGGGGGCGATGGGGAAACACCATATATTTT.